This is a list of T cell receptor beta chains from one sample in a study of response to subunit inactivated influenza vaccine. TCRdb re-called the RT-PCR reads with MiXCR, one entry per CDR3 protein. In the table there are 450,000 to 700,000 distinct CDR3 sequences, 12% to 15% of which are singletons. Here the sequenced sample was PBMCs from blood, taken 11 to 12 days after vaccination. These TCRs come from a man between 45 and 60 years old who received an inactivated influenza vaccine. Both conserved end residues are part of each CDR3. The order of the fields is J gene, V gene, CDR3 protein.

>TRBJ2-3|TRBV6-5
CASSYLRGGSTDTQYF
>TRBJ2-7|TRBV12-3/TRBV12-4
CASSLGSGTRRDF
>TRBJ2-3|TRBV3-1
CASSQEPRQSTDTQYF
>TRBJ2-3|TRBV5-1
CASRGGTRGADTQYF
>TRBJ2-7|TRBV12-3/TRBV12-4
CASSLTAQYRYEQYF
>TRBJ2-3|TRBV6-5
CASSSGPGTDTQYF
>TRBJ2-1|TRBV4-3
CASSQVAITSHNEQFF
>TRBJ1-6|TRBV5-1
CASSTRTGGGGTLHF
>TRBJ2-5|TRBV12-3/TRBV12-4
CASTPRTVQETQYF
>TRBJ1-2|TRBV29-1
CSVDRVDSPLGGYTF